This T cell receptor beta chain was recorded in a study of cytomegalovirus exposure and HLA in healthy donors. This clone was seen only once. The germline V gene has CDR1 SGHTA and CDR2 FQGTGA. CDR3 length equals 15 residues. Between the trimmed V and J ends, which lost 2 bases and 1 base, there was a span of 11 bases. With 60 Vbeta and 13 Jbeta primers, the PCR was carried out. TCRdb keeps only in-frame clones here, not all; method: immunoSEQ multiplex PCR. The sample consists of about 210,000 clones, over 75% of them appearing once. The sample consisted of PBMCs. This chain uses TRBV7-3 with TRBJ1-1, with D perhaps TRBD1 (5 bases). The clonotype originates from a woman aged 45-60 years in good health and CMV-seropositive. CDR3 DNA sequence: TGTGCCAGCAGCTTATTCCCGGGGGGGAACACTGAAGCTTTCTTT. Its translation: CASSLFPGGNTEAFF.